The 29 T cell receptor beta chains presented below share a single source sample, sequenced in a study of control samples from healthy donors and cancer patients. Produced via immunoSEQ multiplex PCR; TCRdb's table is partial and in-frame only. The table has 70,000 to 90,000 clones, roughly 90% seen once. Sequencing was performed on PBMCs. The receptors stem from an older woman with head and neck cancer.

The V and J genes are TRBV5-1 and TRBJ2-3, with D possibly being TRBD2 (6 bases). Trimming took 0 bases from V and 5 from J, leaving 19 bases between them. The CDR3 contains 17 residues. CDR1 and CDR2 from the germline V gene are SGHRS and YFSETQ. DNA of the CDR3: TGCGCCAGCAGCTTGGGAGTATGGCGGGGAGTCCAAGATACGCAGTATTTT. It translates to CASSLGVWRGVQDTQYF.

This chain connects TRBV5-6 to TRBJ2-1; unclear D gene. Trimming took off 3 bases at V and 4 bases at J, with 17 bases between the two ends. CDR1 SGHDT and CDR2 YYEEEE come from the germline V gene. The length of the CDR3 is 16 residues. DNA of the CDR3: TGTGCCAGCAGCTCTTTCCAGGTCCGGCTATACAATGAGCAGTTCTTC. It codes for CASSSFQVRLYNEQFF.

The chain has TRBV3-1 (or the pseudogene TRBV3-2) and TRBJ2-7, with D hard to call. Trimming pared 3 bases from V and 2 bases from J, leaving 11 bases between. Germline CDR1 reads LGHDT; CDR2 reads YNNKEL (reference sequence). CDR3 length: 14 amino acids. This CDR3 is CASSHTYTPYEQYF. For the CDR3, the DNA is TGTGCCAGCAGCCACACGTATACGCCCTACGAGCAGTACTTC.

V is TRBV3-1 (or the pseudogene TRBV3-2) and J is TRBJ1-2; D may be TRBD1 (5 bases). CDR3 length: 12 residues. With 4 bases removed from V and 8 bases from J, the gap between germline ends came to 11 bases. CDR1 is LGHDT, CDR2 YNNKEL, per germline (reference sequence). The CDR3 DNA reads as TGTGCCAGCAGCCCTCTAGGGGCGGGCTACACCTTC. It encodes CASSPLGAGYTF.

The chain employs TRBV4-3 and TRBJ2-7; TRBD1 or TRBD2 may be the D gene (5 bases each). Germline CDR1 LGHNA, CDR2 YSLEER. The CDR3 extends over 14 amino acids. V gave up 5 bases and J gave up 2 bases, with 13 bases separating them. The CDR3, as DNA: TGCGCCAGCAGCTTGACACGGGGCGCCTACGAGCAGTACTTC. Translation gives CASSLTRGAYEQYF.

V and J are TRBV29-1 and TRBJ2-6; 9 nucleotides line up with TRBD1. The germline V gene encodes CDR1 SQVTM and CDR2 ANQGSEA. There are 17 residues in the CDR3. V dropped 6 bases and J dropped 2; count of bases not matched to a gene: 11. Here the CDR3 reads CSVATRDRVTGANVLTF. The CDR3, as DNA: TGCAGCGTAGCTACACGGGACAGGGTAACTGGGGCCAACGTCCTGACTTTC.

This rearrangement joins TRBV15 to TRBJ1-4; the match to TRBD1 covers 7 bases. The CDR3 is 15 amino acids. Germline CDR1 reads LNHNV; CDR2 reads YYDKDF (reference sequence). The junction had 5 bases not matched to a gene; V was cut back by 0 bases and J by 7 bases. CDR3 residues: CATSRELTGTEKLFF. Written as DNA, the CDR3 is TGTGCCACCAGCAGAGAGTTGACAGGGACTGAAAAACTGTTTTTT.

The genes are TRBV18 and TRBJ2-5, with 9 bases lining up with TRBD2. The junction had 5 bases not matched to a gene; V was cut back by 0 bases and J by 0 bases. Germline V gene sequence: CDR1 KGHSH, CDR2 LQKENI. The CDR3 contains 17 residues. The CDR3 loop is CASSPPAPSGDQETQYF. In DNA form, the CDR3 reads TGTGCCAGCTCACCACCGGCGCCTAGCGGGGACCAAGAGACCCAGTACTTC.

The chain recombines TRBV28 with TRBJ1-5, with D perhaps TRBD1 (5 bases). The V and J ends lost 3 bases and 0 bases respectively, with 15 bases between them. Looked up from germline, CDR1 is MDHEN and CDR2 is SYDVKM. This CDR3 region has 17 residues. The CDR3 sequence: CASSLQPGLDSNQPQHF. CDR3 DNA sequence: TGTGCCAGCAGTTTGCAACCGGGACTGGATAGCAATCAGCCCCAGCATTTT. Full variable domain (rest looked up from reference TRBV28 and TRBJ1-5): DVKVTQSSRYLVKRTGEKVFLECVQDMDHENMFWYRQDPGLGLRLIYFSYDVKMKEKGDIPEGYSVSREKKERFSLILESASTNQTSMYLCASSLQPGLDSNQPQHFGDGTRLSIL.

The CDR3 nucleotides read TGTGCCAGCAGCTGGAGACAGGCTGCAGTATTGGAAACCGGGGAGCTGTTTTTT. It encodes CASSWRQAAVLETGELFF. J is TRBJ2-2 and V is TRBV7-2; maybe TRBD1 (6 bases). V lost 4 bases to trimming and J lost 5 bases, with 23 bases between them. This CDR3 spans 18 amino acids. Germline assignment: CDR1 SGHTA and CDR2 FQGNSA.

This clone was found once. The V call is TRBV5-1, the J call TRBJ2-7, with D perhaps matching TRBD1 (6 bases). Trimming took off 4 bases at V and 2 bases at J, with 13 bases between the two ends. There are 14 residues in the CDR3. Germline V gene data show CDR1 as SGHRS and CDR2 as YFSETQ. This CDR3 is CASSPLQGAYEQYF. DNA of the CDR3: TGCGCCAGCAGCCCCTTACAGGGTGCCTACGAGCAGTACTTC.

This sequence joins TRBV7-2 and TRBJ2-5; 7 nucleotides align to TRBD2. J was trimmed by 7 bases and V by 5 bases; bases with no gene match: 13. The germline V gene has CDR1 SGHTA and CDR2 FQGNSA. The CDR3 is 15 residues long. The CDR3 DNA reads as TGTGCCAGCAGCCCCACCGTAGGAGGGGAGGGGACCCAGTACTTC. Amino acid sequence: CASSPTVGGEGTQYF.

The chain carries TRBV12-3 or TRBV12-4 and TRBJ2-2; D call uncertain. The CDR3 loop spans 13 amino acids. Trimming shortened V by 3 bases and J by 5 bases, and 7 bases separated the two germline ends. The CDR3 region is CASSFRVTGELFF. DNA for the CDR3: TGTGCCAGCAGTTTCCGGGTTACCGGGGAGCTGTTTTTT.

This chain links TRBV9 with TRBJ1-5; D gene uncertain. Trimming took 0 bases from V and 3 from J, leaving 10 bases between them. CDR1 SGDLS and CDR2 YYNGEE come from the germline V gene. The CDR3 is 15 residues long. This CDR3 is CASSVENRLNQPQHF. The CDR3 bases are TGTGCCAGCAGCGTAGAGAACAGACTCAATCAGCCCCAGCATTTT.

This chain links TRBV5-4 with TRBJ2-7, with 9 bases identical to TRBD1. Germline CDR1 reads SGHNT; CDR2 reads YYREEE (reference sequence). The J segment lost 7 bases and the V segment lost 4 bases, leaving 3 bases of the junction unmatched. This CDR3 spans 12 amino acids. The CDR3 is CASSTTGGEQYF. CDR3 sequence (DNA): TGTGCCAGCAGCACGACAGGGGGTGAGCAGTACTTC.

This chain links TRBV5-8 with TRBJ2-7, with D perhaps matching TRBD2 (6 bases). Per the germline V gene, CDR1 is SGHTS and CDR2 is YDEGEE. The length of the CDR3 is 15 residues. V lost 1 base and J lost 5, with 16 bases in between. Here the CDR3 reads CASSLNRDRGNEQYF. CDR3 coding DNA: TGTGCCAGCAGCTTGAACCGGGACCGGGGGAACGAGCAGTACTTC.

The rearrangement uses TRBV6-5 and TRBJ2-7; D is unresolved. Looked up from germline, CDR1 is MNHEY and CDR2 is SVGAGI. V shed 4 bases and J shed 4 bases, with 5 bases lying between them. CDR3 length: 11 residues. CDR3 nucleotide sequence: TGTGCCAGCAGTTTCAAATACGAGCAGTACTTC. Residues: CASSFKYEQYF.

The V gene is TRBV5-4, the J gene TRBJ2-5; no clear D. There are 17 residues in the CDR3. The germline V and J ends were trimmed by 1 base and 0 bases, with 16 bases remaining between them. CDR1 and CDR2 (germline): SGHNT, YYREEE (reference sequence). CDR3 residues: CASSLSGTLINQETQYF. DNA for the CDR3: TGTGCCAGCAGCTTGAGTGGCACGCTGATAAACCAAGAGACCCAGTACTTC.

The chain uses TRBV5-1 and TRBJ2-1; 7 bases align to TRBD2. Germline V gives CDR1 SGHRS, CDR2 YFSETQ. The V segment lost 0 bases and the J segment 8 bases; nucleotides outside the gene matches: 11. The CDR3 has 16 residues. The CDR3 coding sequence is TGCGCCAGCAGCTTGGTTGGTGGGAGGGCGGTCGATGAGCAGTTCTTC. Encoded protein: CASSLVGGRAVDEQFF.

The table lists this clone with a count of one. CDR3 protein: CASSEEIFSSQYF. In DNA, the CDR3 is TGTGCCAGCAGTGAAGAGATTTTCTCGTCGCAGTACTTC. This sequence joins TRBV6-1 and TRBJ2-4; D gene unclear. CDR1 and CDR2 (germline): MNHNS, SASEGT. The CDR3 is 13 residues long. Trimming pared 1 base from V and 13 bases from J, leaving 14 bases between.

This clone showed up just once. V gene TRBV3-1 (or the pseudogene TRBV3-2) combines with J gene TRBJ1-3, with TRBD1 matching over 7 bases. The germline V gene has CDR1 LGHDT and CDR2 YNNKEL (reference sequence). The V and J ends lost 1 base and 0 bases, in that order; junction bases with no gene match: 6. The CDR3 is 17 amino acids. In DNA form, the CDR3 reads TGTGCCAGCAGCCAAGCCCTAGGGACAGCCTCTGGAAACACCATATATTTT. Its protein is CASSQALGTASGNTIYF.

The CDR3 loop reads CASSLHTGGTLYEQYF. In DNA form, the CDR3 reads TGTGCCAGCAGCTTACACACAGGGGGGACCCTTTACGAGCAGTACTTC. The chain joins TRBV7-9 to TRBJ2-7; 8 nucleotides match TRBD1. This CDR3 is 16 amino acids long. Germline V CDR1 and CDR2: SEHNR, FQNEAQ (reference sequence). After removal of 2 bases from V and 4 bases from J, the junction contained 10 bases not matched to a gene.

V is TRBV19 and J is TRBJ1-2; D is unclear. The germline V gene encodes CDR1 LNHDA and CDR2 SQIVND (reference sequence). V was shortened by 6 bases and J by 3 bases, with 8 bases between the two germline ends. This CDR3 comprises 12 residues. The chain's CDR3 is CASSSPYYGYTF. CDR3 DNA sequence: TGTGCCAGTAGCTCCCCCTACTATGGCTACACCTTC.

The genes are TRBV5-6 and TRBJ2-7; tentative D call: TRBD1 (6 bases). There are 13 residues in the CDR3. Germline V CDR1 and CDR2: SGHDT, YYEEEE. With 7 bases removed from V and 3 bases from J, the gap between germline ends came to 14 bases. CDR3 amino acids: CASEGQNYYEQYF. DNA of the CDR3: TGTGCCAGCGAGGGACAAAACTACTACGAGCAGTACTTC.

This chain connects TRBV30 to TRBJ1-1, with 9 bases aligning to TRBD1. After removal of 2 bases from V and 4 bases from J, the junction contained 17 bases not matched to a gene. The CDR3 is made up of 18 amino acids. Germline V gives CDR1 GTSNPN, CDR2 SVGIG (reference sequence). CDR3 nucleotide sequence: TGTGCCTGGAGTCCATGGTACCCGGGACAGGGAGTACCCACTGAAGCTTTCTTT. This sequence encodes CAWSPWYPGQGVPTEAFF. The full variable domain, its missing parts supplied by reference TRBV30 and TRBJ1-1, is SQTIHQWPATLVQPVGSPLSLECTVEGTSNPNLYWYRQAAGRGLQLLFYSVGIGQISSEVPQNLSASRPQDRQFILSSKKLLLSDSGFYLCAWSPWYPGQGVPTEAFFGQGTRLTVV.

The J gene is TRBJ1-1, the V gene TRBV6-2 or TRBV6-3; no reliable D call. CDR3 size: 15 residues. V dropped 0 bases and J dropped 0 bases, with 8 bases sitting between them. CDR1 is MNHEY and CDR2 is SVGEGT in the germline V gene. The CDR3 bases are TGTGCCAGCAGTTACTCCGCCAGGTTGAACACTGAAGCTTTCTTT. It codes for CASSYSARLNTEAFF.

J is TRBJ2-3 and V is TRBV6-5; D tentatively fits TRBD1 or TRBD2 (5 bases each). The CDR3 has 15 amino acids. Trimming left V 6 bases short and J 2 bases short, with 15 bases between. Germline CDR1 is MNHEY and CDR2 is SVGAGI. The CDR3 coding sequence is TGTGCCAGCAGAGGGACGGCCGGTTTCACAGATACGCAGTATTTT. Translated: CASRGTAGFTDTQYF.

The chain links TRBV5-1 to TRBJ2-5; the match to TRBD2 covers 14 bases. CDR1 SGHRS and CDR2 YFSETQ come from the germline V gene. V shed 3 bases, J shed 0 bases, and the junction held 10 bases outside the gene matches. CDR3 length equals 19 residues. CDR3 protein: CASSSGLAGDLGYQETQYF. The DNA for the CDR3 is TGCGCCAGCAGCTCGGGACTAGCGGGAGATTTGGGGTACCAAGAGACCCAGTACTTC.

V and J are TRBV3-1 (or the pseudogene TRBV3-2) and TRBJ1-4, with TRBD1 as a possible D gene (5 bases). The germline CDR1 and CDR2 sequences are LGHDT and YNNKEL (reference sequence). The V end lost 0 bases, the J end lost 13 bases, and 27 bases lay between the germline ends. The CDR3 contains 18 residues. Here the CDR3 DNA reads TGTGCCAGCAGCCAAGATCGGGGAGGAGGGGACCACCTGAAAGGACTGTTTTTT. Encoded protein: CASSQDRGGGDHLKGLFF.